This T cell receptor (beta chain) was found in a study of blood T cell repertoires in COVID-19. Profiled with immunoSEQ multiplex PCR; TCRdb holds only in-frame clones, not every one. The table lists about 190,000 clones, around 90% of them singletons. The sample consisted of peripheral blood. This TCR was sampled from a man in his fifties with acute or convalescent COVID-19.

Written as DNA, the CDR3 is TGTGCCAGCAGCCAAACATCCTACCGACAGGGGGCAAGCACAGATACGCAGTATTTT. Its translation is CASSQTSYRQGASTDTQYF. The rearrangement uses TRBV11-2 and TRBJ2-3; 10 positions match TRBD1. Trimming at V came to 5 bases and at J to 0 bases, leaving 14 bases not matched to a gene. From germline, CDR1 is SGHAT and CDR2 FQNNGV. This CDR3 has 19 residues.